This TCR beta chain was recovered during a study of beta chain features in type 1 diabetes (dated by TCRdb to 2017 to 2018). The study in broad terms: Mean age, gender distribution, total cell number and subset yield were not different between patients and healthy donors. Across all samples, about 110 million sorted cells were examined, and cell number per subset correlated strongly with RNA yield. The study compared the TCRB repertoires of sorted circulating CD4+ T cell subsets in recently diagnosed type 1 diabetes patients with those in matched healthy donors. Whereas all 28 donors provided naive and central memory subsets, regulatory and stem cell-like memory subsets were isolated from just 8 patients and roughly 8 healthy donors. What the research found in general, with its limitations: Because cDNA was sequenced instead of genomic DNA, activated cells with high expression could be over-represented, although the groups did not differ in activation or CD3 levels. PCR may preferentially amplify shorter templates, but because patient and control samples were amplified and corrected together, any resulting skew would affect both groups equally. Patients with type 1 diabetes made fewer insertions and deleted more nucleotides at VDJ recombination sites, implying thymic rearrangement abnormalities. The naive, central memory and regulatory TCRB repertoires appeared to resemble one another more closely among patients than among healthy donors. Only small numbers of individuals were included in the HLA sub-analyses, which left unresolved whether HLA type had any influence on TCRB rearrangement. In all four CD4+ subsets, TCRB CDR3 length was moderately but significantly shorter in type 1 diabetes patients.

Each donor gave one peripheral blood draw, about 110 mL on average, collected into heparinised tubes. A BD FACSAria II and a panel including CD45RO, CCR7, CD25, CD127, CD95 and CD27 were used to sort naive, central memory, regulatory and stem cell-like memory CD4+ T cells. Purity was above 95% for every sorted population. Right away, PBMCs were isolated by Lymphoprep density gradient centrifugation and were stained directly, with no culture step. To minimize batch effects, samples were stained and sorted in pairs, one healthy donor with one patient per experiment. Regarding this clone: No antigen is known for it. Within one base of it there is no much larger clone, and no base qualities were kept.

The entire isolated RNA was reverse transcribed using the High Capacity cDNA Reverse Transcription Kit, and thus expressed TCRB transcripts were sequenced. Deep immunoSEQ sequencing was applied to naive, central memory and regulatory T cell samples, giving an average of around 3.4 million total reads per sample. Sorted cells were lysed in RLT buffer, and RNA was extracted using DNase-treated RNeasy Micro or Mini kits according to cell number. To prevent cross-contamination, each cell subset was processed individually, whereas patient and healthy donor samples were processed jointly. Using the immunoSEQ multiplex PCR, TCRB sequences were amplified from cDNA into 87-bp fragments spanning the CDR3 region. Sequencing of the amplicons was performed on the Illumina HiSeq platform. The paper's data handling went like this. PCR bias was corrected computationally using synthetic template baselines, and reads within Hamming distance 2 were collapsed, with unmergeable singletons discarded. Reads were aligned against IMGT to assign V, D and J genes, CDR3 length and insertions or deletions at six rearrangement sites. Within each subset, clonotype counts were normalized to sorted cell number, after which true diversity and Gini coefficients were computed with the tcR R package. The overlap coefficient, calculated on TCRB nucleotide sequences, was used to measure repertoire sharing. Out-of-frame TCRB sequences from naive cells were analyzed as a proxy for the pre-selection repertoire. TCRdb provides this immuneACCESS table in a form limited to in-frame rearrangements. Some clones are lacking; in checked studies, under half of them reflect an unresolved V gene, and why the rest are absent is not known. That table supplies the V and J calls and clone size; D and trimming were determined from the DNA. For this sample the table gives 900,000 or so clones, of which about a sixth were detected only once. The top ten constitute around 0.02% of the sample.

Reading the germline V gene gives CDR1 SGDLS and CDR2 YYNGEE. The germline ends are 14 bases apart after V is trimmed by 0 bases and J by 4 bases. The CDR3 holds 16 amino acids from the cysteine to the phenylalanine. This entry keeps only the CDR3 DNA: 48 bases, framed from base 1. This clonotype was obtained from a woman between 18 and 30 years old in good health. Sequencing was carried out using naive CD4+ T cells from blood. The label giving this sample's cell subset or site can be read as: true naive CD4+ T cells. The V and J genes are TRBV9 and TRBJ2-1, with a weak D call of TRBD2 (5 bases match). The base sequence is TGTGCCAGCAGCGTAGGAGGGCGTAGGGTTTACAATGAGCAGTTCTTC. The resulting protein is CASSVGGRRVYNEQFF. With the portions outside the CDR3 filled from the reference TRBV9 and TRBJ2-1 genes, the complete variable region becomes DSGVTQTPKHLITATGQRVTLRCSPRSGDLSVYWYQQSLDQGLQFLIQYYNGEERAKGNILERFSAQQFPDLHSELNLSSLELGDSALYFCASSVGGRRVYNEQFFGPGTRLTVL.